This T cell receptor (beta chain) was sequenced in a study of OX40 agonist ivuxolimab in advanced cancers. Findings of the study overall: Low clonal expansion, among the lowest seen, marked partial responders at 0.1-3.0 mg/kg.

The method was immunoSEQ multiplex PCR; TCRdb's version includes in-frame clones alone and lacks a portion of them. In the table there are around 70,000 clones, 86% of which are singletons. Germline loops: CDR1 SGDLS, CDR2 YYNGEE. There are 17 residues in the CDR3. The germline V and J ends were trimmed by 0 bases and 0 bases, with 13 bases remaining between them. The count of this clone is one. No antigen is known for it. The clonotype originates from an adult with an advanced solid tumor such as melanoma, head and neck, liver or kidney cancer. This sample comprised CD4+ or CD8+ T cells sorted from blood, obtained in a trial of the OX40 agonist ivuxolimab. The V gene is TRBV9, the J gene TRBJ1-3; no firm D call. The CDR3 loop is CASSVDAEPYSGNTIYF. For the CDR3, the DNA is TGTGCCAGCAGCGTAGATGCAGAGCCTTACTCTGGAAACACCATATATTTT.